Shown below are 19 T cell receptor beta chains from a single sample sequenced in a study of blood T cell repertoires in COVID-19. TCRdb's copy holds only in-frame clones and misses some; the assay was immunoSEQ multiplex PCR. The data contain more than 250,000 clones, roughly 84% of them singletons. The material sequenced was peripheral blood. These receptors were taken from a human donor in a cohort sampled during active COVID-19.

This chain connects TRBV18 to TRBJ2-1; 8 nucleotides agree with TRBD2. CDR1 is KGHSH, CDR2 LQKENI, per germline. The J segment lost 6 bases and the V segment lost 3 bases, leaving 13 bases of the junction unmatched. The CDR3 loop spans 17 amino acids. CDR3 nucleotide sequence: TGTGCCAGCTCACCGTCGACTAGCGATAAATCGGGCAATGAGCAGTTCTTC. Translation: CASSPSTSDKSGNEQFF.

There are a few counts of this clone. V and J are TRBV2 and TRBJ2-1; D possibly corresponds to TRBD2 (7 bases). Germline CDR1 SNHLY, CDR2 FYNNEI. V was clipped by 3 bases and J by 5 bases, with 14 bases between them. The CDR3 is 15 residues long. CDR3 region: CASSEEGGDNNEQFF. In nucleotides, the CDR3 is TGTGCCAGCAGTGAGGAGGGGGGGGACAACAATGAGCAGTTCTTC.

The CDR3 bases are TGCGCCAGCAGCCCCGACAGACCCTCCTACGAGCAGTACTTC. Translation gives CASSPDRPSYEQYF. The chain combines TRBV5-1 with TRBJ2-7; TRBD1 might be the D (5 bases). Trimming took off 4 bases at V and 0 bases at J, with 11 bases between the two ends. The CDR3 is 14 amino acids. Germline CDR1 is SGHRS and CDR2 is YFSETQ.

Only one count was recorded for this clone. The chain is built from TRBV5-1 and TRBJ1-1; D is perhaps TRBD1 (5 bases). The length of the CDR3 is 15 residues. The ends were cut back, 1 base at V and 1 base at J, with 11 bases in the middle. Germline CDR1 SGHRS, CDR2 YFSETQ. The CDR3 DNA reads TGCGCCAGCAGCTTGTTAGGGGTGAGGAACACTGAAGCTTTCTTT. Its translation: CASSLLGVRNTEAFF.

The chain combines TRBV7-2 with TRBJ1-5, with 11 bases fitting TRBD1. Trimming at V came to 5 bases and at J to 6 bases, leaving 3 bases not matched to a gene. This CDR3 comprises 14 residues. Germline V gives CDR1 SGHTA, CDR2 FQGNSA. The CDR3 nucleotides are TGTGCCAGCAGCCCCGGGACAGGGGGTCAGCCCCAGCATTTT. Translation gives CASSPGTGGQPQHF.

V is TRBV10-3 and J is TRBJ1-5; no firm D call. Looked up from germline, CDR1 is ENHRY and CDR2 is SYGVKD. The V and J ends lost 2 bases and 7 bases respectively, with 12 bases between them. This CDR3 spans 14 amino acids. The CDR3 coding sequence is TGTGCCATCAGTGAGGGGAGGGTGGGCCAGCCCCAGCATTTT. Translating it yields CAISEGRVGQPQHF.

The chain carries TRBV29-1 and TRBJ1-1, with TRBD1 matching 7 bases. Per germline, CDR1 SQVTM and CDR2 ANQGSEA. The trim removed 7 bases at V and 4 bases at J, leaving 6 bases unmatched. The CDR3 extends over 12 amino acids. For the CDR3, the DNA is TGCAGCGGACGACAGGGCTTCACTGAAGCTTTCTTT. Protein: CSGRQGFTEAFF.

This clone was detected only once. The gene calls are TRBV29-1 and TRBJ1-1; 7 bases agree with TRBD1. In germline, CDR1 is SQVTM, CDR2 ANQGSEA. The CDR3 runs to 15 residues. The V and J ends lost 5 bases and 3 bases, in that order; junction bases with no gene match: 12. CDR3 DNA sequence: TGCAGCGTTACCCTTTTTGGCAGGGGGGACACTGAAGCTTTCTTT. Translated, it gives CSVTLFGRGDTEAFF.

This sequence joins TRBV5-6 and TRBJ2-1; D is possibly TRBD1 (6 bases). CDR1 is SGHDT, CDR2 YYEEEE, per germline. V lost 4 bases to trimming and J lost 0 bases, with 17 bases between them. The CDR3 has 17 residues. CDR3 DNA sequence: TGTGCCAGCAGCCCTCCTTGGGGGCGCTACTCCTACAATGAGCAGTTCTTC. Amino acids: CASSPPWGRYSYNEQFF.

This clone came up once. V is TRBV18 and J is TRBJ1-5; 7 positions match TRBD1. Trimming removed 3 bases from V and 5 bases from J; junction bases left unmatched: 4. The CDR3 spans 14 residues. The germline gives CDR1 KGHSH, CDR2 LQKENI. The CDR3 region is CASSPSGGHQPQHF. Written as DNA, the CDR3 is TGTGCCAGCTCACCCTCAGGGGGACATCAGCCCCAGCATTTT. The full variable domain, with the rest looked up from reference TRBV18 and TRBJ1-5, is NAGVMQNPRHLVRRRGQEARLRCSPMKGHSHVYWYRQLPEEGLKFMVYLQKENIIDESGMPKERFSAEFPKEGPSILRIQQVVRGDSAAYFCASSPSGGHQPQHFGDGTRLSIL.

The rearrangement joins TRBV5-8 to TRBJ1-5; D might be TRBD1 (5 bases). The germline V gene has CDR1 SGHTS and CDR2 YDEGEE. Trimming removed 5 bases at V and 3 bases at J, with 15 bases between. This CDR3 comprises 15 residues. CDR3 region: CASRGWGGTNQPQHF. The CDR3 DNA reads TGTGCCAGCAGAGGCTGGGGGGGAACCAATCAGCCCCAGCATTTT.

The genes are TRBV19 and TRBJ2-5; 9 bases line up with TRBD2. The germline V gene encodes CDR1 LNHDA and CDR2 SQIVND (reference sequence). V gave up 2 bases and J gave up 2 bases; unmatched junction bases: 6. CDR3 length equals 16 residues. In DNA form, the CDR3 reads TGTGCCAGTAGTATAAAGGTAGCGGGGGCACAAGAGACCCAGTACTTC. This codes for CASSIKVAGAQETQYF.

The chain is built from TRBV20-1 and TRBJ1-2; 9 nucleotides agree with TRBD1. The length of the CDR3 is 17 residues. Per the germline V gene, CDR1 is DFQATT and CDR2 is SNEGSKA (reference sequence). V lost 3 bases and J lost 7; bases outside the gene matches: 18. The CDR3 region has the DNA TGCAGTGCTAGTTTCCCGGGGACAGGGTCTGGAGTCTCTGGCTACACCTTC. This encodes CSASFPGTGSGVSGYTF.

The chain joins TRBV6-5 to TRBJ2-7; D ambiguous. In germline, CDR1 is MNHEY, CDR2 SVGAGI. The CDR3 has 14 residues. V was shortened by 0 bases and J by 0 bases, with 6 bases between the two germline ends. For the CDR3, the DNA is TGTGCCAGCAGTTACTCTCGGGTCTCCTACGAGCAGTACTTC. Protein: CASSYSRVSYEQYF.

V is TRBV7-9 and J is TRBJ1-4, with TRBD1 matching 8 bases. CDR1 is SEHNR and CDR2 is FQNEAQ in the germline V gene (reference sequence). Unmatched junction bases numbered 11, after V lost 8 bases and J lost 0 bases. The CDR3 loop spans 17 amino acids. The CDR3 sequence: CASDAGTGLATNEKLFF. The CDR3 nucleotides are TGTGCCAGCGACGCCGGGACAGGCCTTGCAACTAATGAAAAACTGTTTTTT.

This chain uses TRBV12-5 with TRBJ2-1, with D uncertain. V dropped 1 base and J dropped 7 bases, with 11 bases sitting between them. The CDR3 has 14 residues. Germline CDR1 is LGHNT and CDR2 is FRNRAP. This chain's CDR3 is CASGLGHQTNEQFF. In nucleotides, the CDR3 is TGTGCTAGTGGTTTGGGCCATCAAACAAATGAGCAGTTCTTC.

The chain uses TRBV10-1 and TRBJ1-2; D remains ambiguous. V was pared by 2 bases and J by 2 bases, with 6 bases between. The V gene's germline CDR1 is WNHNN and CDR2 SYGVQD (reference sequence). The CDR3 totals 13 residues. CDR3 DNA: TGCGCCAGCAGTGAGAGTCAGAACTATGGCTACACCTTC. Its translation: CASSESQNYGYTF.

This clone has more than one count but fewer than ten. V usage is TRBV10-3 and J usage is TRBJ2-5, with 10 bases aligning to TRBD1. After removal of 2 bases from V and 4 bases from J, the junction contained 4 bases not matched to a gene. The CDR3 has 15 amino acids. Germline loops: CDR1 ENHRY, CDR2 SYGVKD. This chain's CDR3 is CAISEGTGEGETQYF. DNA of the CDR3: TGTGCCATCAGTGAGGGGACAGGGGAAGGAGAGACCCAGTACTTC.

CDR3 loop: CAVGAGVPQETQYF. CDR3 bases: TGTGCCGTCGGGGCGGGGGTCCCTCAAGAGACCCAGTACTTC. V and J are TRBV19 and TRBJ2-5; 7 bases align to TRBD2. Trimming removed 11 bases from V and 2 bases from J; junction bases left unmatched: 11. The CDR3 loop spans 14 amino acids. Germline CDR1 LNHDA, CDR2 SQIVND (reference sequence).